One and the same sample provided the 10 T cell receptor beta chains below, sequenced in a study of post-analysis software for immune sequencing data. Study-level points and caveats: Comparison of patients with controls showed five TRBV segments more frequent in patients, TRBV5-6, TRBV5-1 and TRBV20-1 among them.

TCR beta cDNA libraries included unique molecular identifiers. TCRdb redid the calling of the PCR reads with MiXCR, one entry per CDR3 protein. The repertoire has some 450,000 distinct CDR3 sequences, roughly 45% of them found once; the top ten carry roughly 12%. No antigen is known for these receptors. Specimen: blood. These receptors were obtained from a girl under 18 with multiple sclerosis.

V usage is TRBV7-3 and J usage is TRBJ2-4, with D perhaps matching TRBD1 (6 bases). The J call may be wrong; the DNA end is better matched by TRBJ2-7. The CDR3 contains 13 residues. CDR1 SGHTA and CDR2 FQGTGA come from the germline V gene. Here the CDR3 DNA reads TGTGCCAGCAGCTTCGGGGACACCTACGAGCAGTACTTC. Protein sequence: CASSFGDTYEQYF.

This clonotype has more than one count but fewer than ten. The chain combines TRBV7-6 with TRBJ2-5; 11 positions agree with TRBD2. CDR3 length: 16 amino acids. Looked up from germline, CDR1 is SGHVS and CDR2 is FNYEAQ. Germline trimming cut 1 base from V and 2 bases from J; bases unmatched to any gene: 3. CDR3 coding DNA: TGTGCCAGCAGCTTAGTTGGGACTAGCGGACAAGAGACCCAGTACTTC. Translation gives CASSLVGTSGQETQYF.

The chain couples TRBV4-1 to TRBJ2-7; D is possibly TRBD1 (6 bases). The germline CDR1 and CDR2 sequences are MGHRA and YSYEKL. V lost 0 bases, J lost 2 bases, and 11 bases lay in between. This CDR3 spans 15 amino acids. CDR3 sequence reads: CASSQDWQGTYEQYF. CDR3 in DNA: TGCGCCAGCAGCCAAGATTGGCAGGGGACCTACGAGCAGTACTTC.

The rearrangement links TRBV5-6 to TRBJ2-1; 9 nucleotides align to TRBD2. The V gene's germline CDR1 is SGHDT and CDR2 YYEEEE. CDR3 length: 16 residues. V shed 1 base, J shed 3 bases, and the junction held 5 bases outside the gene matches. Here the CDR3 reads CASSLMASGDYNEQFF. CDR3 bases: TGTGCCAGCAGCTTGATGGCTAGCGGGGACTACAATGAGCAGTTCTTC.

The gene calls are TRBV7-6 and TRBJ2-1; 8 bases map to TRBD2. The J segment lost 4 bases and the V segment lost 0 bases, leaving 5 bases of the junction unmatched. CDR1 and CDR2 (germline): SGHVS, FNYEAQ. The CDR3 sequence is 16 residues long. The CDR3 nucleotides read TGTGCCAGCAGCTTAGCGACGGGAGGGCTATACAATGAGCAGTTCTTC. This translates into CASSLATGGLYNEQFF.

V and J are TRBV28 and TRBJ2-5, with TRBD1 identical over 7 bases. Looked up from germline, CDR1 is MDHEN and CDR2 is SYDVKM. The CDR3 extends over 15 amino acids. J was trimmed by 5 bases and V by 7 bases; bases with no gene match: 13. The CDR3 DNA reads as TGTGCCAGCACCATGACGACAGGGACGCGGGAGACCCAGTACTTC. Its protein is CASTMTTGTRETQYF.

This clonotype was detected only a few times. The rearrangement links TRBV12-3 or TRBV12-4 to TRBJ2-4; D is perhaps TRBD2 (6 bases). V lost 4 bases, J lost 0 bases, and 22 bases lay in between. The CDR3 contains 19 residues. In DNA form, the CDR3 reads TGTGCCAGCAGTTCACAACCGGGACGGGGGACTCTAGCCAAAAACATTCAGTACTTC. Translation gives CASSSQPGRGTLAKNIQYF.

V and J are TRBV29-1 and TRBJ2-7; D might be TRBD1 or TRBD2, each matching 5 bases. The CDR3 has 15 residues. Germline CDR1 is SQVTM and CDR2 is ANQGSEA. The V end was cut by 2 bases, the J end by 0 bases, with 14 bases between. The CDR3 reads CSVELPGPFSYEQYF. CDR3 bases: TGCAGCGTTGAATTACCGGGACCGTTCTCCTACGAGCAGTACTTC.

This chain links TRBV21-1 with TRBJ1-2; the DNA was not used to check the table's D call, TRBD1. TRBV21-1 is listed as a pseudogene. This CDR3 has 14 residues. The CDR3 region has the DNA TGTGCCAGCAGCAATAACAGGGGGCGCTGTGGCTACACCTTC. It translates to CASSNNRGRCGYTF.

This clonotype was seen a few times. J is TRBJ2-6 and V is TRBV3-1; TRBD1 might be the D (6 bases). V was cut by 2 bases and J by 0 bases, with 14 bases left in between. Per the germline V gene, CDR1 is LGHDT and CDR2 is YNNKEL (reference sequence). CDR3 length equals 18 residues. CDR3 loop: CASSQRLVGASGANVLTF. CDR3 bases: TGTGCCAGCAGCCAACGCCTGGTGGGGGCCTCTGGGGCCAACGTCCTGACTTTC.